This TCR beta chain was identified during a study of cytomegalovirus exposure and HLA in healthy donors. Only one count was recorded for this clone. Germline values: CDR1 SQVTM, CDR2 ANQGSEA. V was shortened by 7 bases and J by 3 bases, with 11 bases between the two germline ends. The CDR3 spans 12 residues. The primer mix had 60 Vbeta and 13 Jbeta primers. TCRdb's table, derived via immunoSEQ multiplex PCR, lists solely in-frame clones and lacks some. This sample carries about 100,000 clones, over 65% of them seen once, and the ten largest clones take roughly 1.9%. The TCR sequence derives from a middle-aged woman in good health and CMV-seronegative. The chain uses TRBV29-1 and TRBJ2-3; a weak D match, TRBD2 (5 bases). The source material was PBMCs. This CDR3 reads CSAEGETDTQYF. CDR3 DNA sequence: TGCAGCGCCGAGGGCGAGACAGATACGCAGTATTTT.